This T cell receptor beta chain was found in a study of CD8+ T cells in alopecia areata. cDNA serving as the sequencing template came from extracted, reverse transcribed RNA. Assay: immunoSEQ multiplex PCR; the TCRdb copy retains only in-frame clones and omits some. There are 25,000 or so clones in the sample; 40% to 65% occur only once, and around 29% lies in the top ten. In germline, CDR1 is SGHRS, CDR2 YFSETQ. Trimming cost V 1 base and J 2 bases, with 18 bases left between them. The CDR3 totals 17 residues. This receptor was taken from a human donor with alopecia areata. The sequencing input was NKG2D-high CD8+ T cells sorted from blood. The chain links TRBV5-1 to TRBJ2-5; D gene unclear. The CDR3, as DNA: TGCGCCAGCAGCTTGCATCTTTGGCCCCTCAGACAAGAGACCCAGTACTTC. It encodes CASSLHLWPLRQETQYF.